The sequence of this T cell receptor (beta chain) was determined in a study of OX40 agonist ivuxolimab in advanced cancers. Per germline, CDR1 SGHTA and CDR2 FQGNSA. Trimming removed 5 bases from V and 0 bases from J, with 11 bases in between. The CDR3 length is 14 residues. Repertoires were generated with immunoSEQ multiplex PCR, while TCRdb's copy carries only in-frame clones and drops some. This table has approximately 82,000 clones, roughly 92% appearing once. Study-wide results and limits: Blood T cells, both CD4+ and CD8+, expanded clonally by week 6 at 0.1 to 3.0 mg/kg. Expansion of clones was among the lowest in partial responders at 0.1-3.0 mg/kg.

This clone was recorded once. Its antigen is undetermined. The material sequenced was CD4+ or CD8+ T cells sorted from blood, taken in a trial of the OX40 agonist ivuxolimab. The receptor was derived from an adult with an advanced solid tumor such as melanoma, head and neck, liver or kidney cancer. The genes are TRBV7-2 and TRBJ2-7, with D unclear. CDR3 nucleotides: TGTGCCAGCAGCCCCCAGCGCCTCTCCTACGAGCAGTACTTC. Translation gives CASSPQRLSYEQYF.